This record covers a single TCR beta chain. Its specificity is unknown. This specimen belongs to a study of PD-1 blockade in classical Hodgkin lymphoma. Study outcomes and limitations: Those starting nivolumab under 1 year post-ASCT were excluded. Before treatment, TCR diversity in newly diagnosed patients was reportedly lower than in healthy donors.

Libraries were prepared by immunoSEQ multiplex PCR; TCRdb keeps only in-frame clonotypes and omits some of them. Here the sample spans nearly 25,000 clones, around 74% being singletons. Germline loops: CDR1 SGHDN, CDR2 FVKESK. The germline V and J ends were trimmed by 0 bases and 2 bases, with 10 bases remaining between them. This CDR3 region has 15 residues. Time point reported: cycle 4 day 1 (C4D1), after 5 to 7 weeks of nivolumab. Autologous stem cell transplantation was followed by relapse in every patient, and brentuximab vedotin exposure varied. The genes are TRBV14 and TRBJ1-2; D unclear. The material was peripheral blood mononuclear cells (PBMCs), obtained before the fourth cycle of nivolumab. The sequence came from a human donor with classical Hodgkin lymphoma. The DNA for the CDR3 is TGTGCCAGCAGCCAAGATCGGACGGTGAACTATGGCTACACCTTC. It translates to CASSQDRTVNYGYTF. Using reference TRBV14 and TRBJ1-2 for the parts outside the CDR3, the full variable domain is EAGVTQFPSHSVIEKGQTVTLRCDPISGHDNLYWYRRVMGKEIKFLLHFVKESKQDESGMPNNRFLAERTGGTYSTLKVQPAELEDSGVYFCASSQDRTVNYGYTFGSGTRLTVV.